This T cell receptor beta chain was sequenced in a study of T cell responses to AZD1222 COVID-19 vaccine. General study results and limits: Scientists sampled the repertoires only once the peak T cell response had passed.

The protocol was immunoSEQ multiplex PCR, while the TCRdb copy is restricted to in-frame clones and leaves out a portion. The sample lists some 120,000 clones, about nine tenths occurring once. As regards this clone: The antigen is not known.

The CDR3 is 13 amino acids. V lost 6 bases to trimming and J lost 0 bases, with 5 bases between them. CDR1 SEHNR and CDR2 FQNEAQ come from the germline V gene (reference sequence). This sequence originates from an adult in good health. Source: peripheral blood, taken on day 0 of AZD1222 vaccination. The V gene is TRBV7-9, the J gene TRBJ1-4; D gene unclear. In DNA form, the CDR3 reads TGTGCCAGCAGTTCTGCAACTAATGAAAAACTGTTTTTT. Translating it yields CASSSATNEKLFF.